One and the same sample provided the 3 T cell receptor beta chains below, sequenced in a study of response to subunit inactivated influenza vaccine. MiXCR was run by TCRdb on the RT-PCR reads, yielding one entry per CDR3 protein. The sample consists of around 480,000 distinct CDR3 sequences, 16% of them appearing once. The source material was CD4+ T cells sorted from PBMCs, sampled less than 30 months after vaccination. These receptors were obtained from a man in his fifties or sixties who received an inactivated influenza vaccine.

This clonotype was seen more than once but under ten times. The J gene is TRBJ2-7, the V gene TRBV7-9, with D tentatively TRBD1 (5 bases). Trimming pared 2 bases from V and 0 bases from J, leaving 8 bases between. The length of the CDR3 is 14 residues. Germline V gives CDR1 SEHNR, CDR2 FQNEAQ (reference sequence). The CDR3: CASSLTGTSYEQYF. The CDR3 nucleotides are TGTGCCAGCAGCTTAACAGGAACCTCCTACGAGCAGTACTTC.

The V gene is TRBV19, the J gene TRBJ1-5; 8 bases align to TRBD1. Trimming took 7 bases from V and 0 from J; bases not matched to a gene: 5. The CDR3 loop spans 15 amino acids. Germline V CDR1 and CDR2: LNHDA, SQIVND (reference sequence). CDR3 DNA sequence: TGTGCCAGTACCACCACAGGGGGTAGCAATCAGCCCCAGCATTTT. It codes for CASTTTGGSNQPQHF.

This clonotype was detected a few times. The gene calls are TRBV7-2 and TRBJ2-4; 9 bases match TRBD1. The CDR3 contains 15 residues. Germline V CDR1 and CDR2: SGHTA, FQGNSA. Losses at the gene ends were 5 bases for V and 6 bases for J; bases not matched to a gene: 8. CDR3 sequence (DNA): TGTGCCAGCAGCGACCTCGACAGGGGGTCAAACATTCAGTACTTC. Its translation: CASSDLDRGSNIQYF.